These 31 T cell receptor beta chains came from one sample sequenced in a study of T cell clonotyping in hematopoietic cell transplantation. The time point is: recipient sample about 28 days before transplant, after cytoreduction. Only in-frame clones appear in the TCRdb table, and some are missing; sequencing was by immunoSEQ multiplex PCR. The sample yields roughly 30,000 clones, about 80% seen once. Sequencing used peripheral blood mononuclear cells, obtained before stem cell transplant. These receptors all stem from a woman aged 25 to 39 with chronic myeloid leukemia. Some clones in this sample may be carry-over from other donors' samples.

This chain connects TRBV7-2 to TRBJ1-3; D remains ambiguous. This CDR3 comprises 14 residues. Germline V lookup: CDR1 SGHTA, CDR2 FQGNSA. V lost 2 bases, J lost 8 bases, and 13 bases lay in between. The CDR3 sequence is CASSLTIDEYTIYF. The CDR3 DNA reads as TGTGCCAGCAGCTTAACCATCGACGAATACACCATATATTTT.

The genes are TRBV30 and TRBJ2-5; the D is unclear. Germline V gives CDR1 GTSNPN, CDR2 SVGIG (reference sequence). V was pared by 1 base and J by 5 bases, with 8 bases between. This CDR3 contains 12 residues. DNA of the CDR3: TGTGCCTGGAGTGATGGCAGGGAGACCCAGTACTTC. Translated, it gives CAWSDGRETQYF.

This clone came up a few times. J is TRBJ2-5 and V is TRBV27; a weak D match, TRBD1 (6 bases). The V gene lost 5 bases and the J gene lost 4 bases, with 23 bases spanning the gap. Germline values: CDR1 MNHEY, CDR2 SMNVEV (reference sequence). The CDR3 covers 17 residues. The CDR3 is CASSLDSDSGLAETQYF. Written as DNA, the CDR3 is TGTGCCAGCAGTCTCGACTCGGACAGTGGGTTGGCAGAGACCCAGTACTTC.

The rearrangement joins TRBV11-2 to TRBJ2-3; D unclear. V lost 10 bases, J lost 5 bases, and 10 bases lay in between. This CDR3 has 11 amino acids. CDR1 and CDR2 from the germline V gene are SGHAT and FQNNGV. The CDR3 protein is CAIRRRDTQYF. In DNA, the CDR3 is TGTGCCATAAGACGGCGAGATACGCAGTATTTT.

The CDR3 region has the DNA TGTGCCAGCAGCGTAGACGACTGGACTTATGAAGCTTTCTTT. It encodes CASSVDDWTYEAFF. The chain recombines TRBV9 with TRBJ1-1; no definite D call. V was pared by 0 bases and J by 7 bases, with 13 bases between. This CDR3 has 14 residues. CDR1 is SGDLS, CDR2 YYNGEE, per germline.

This rearrangement joins TRBV30 to TRBJ1-5; D is ambiguous. This CDR3 comprises 15 residues. V was trimmed by 3 bases and J by 3 bases, leaving 15 bases between them. Germline CDR1 GTSNPN, CDR2 SVGIG (reference sequence). CDR3 in amino acids: CAWSRDEGFNQPQHF. DNA of the CDR3: TGTGCCTGGAGCCGCGACGAGGGTTTCAATCAGCCCCAGCATTTT.

This clone appeared a single time. The CDR3, as DNA: TGTGCCAGCAGTCTACCCGGACAGTACAATGAGCAGTTCTTC. Protein product: CASSLPGQYNEQFF. The chain carries TRBV6-1 and TRBJ2-1, with D perhaps matching TRBD1 (6 bases). Germline lookup yields CDR1 MNHNS and CDR2 SASEGT. The CDR3 runs 14 residues. V shed 5 bases and J shed 4 bases, with 12 bases lying between them.

V gene TRBV19 combines with J gene TRBJ1-2; D is possibly TRBD1 (6 bases). Germline loops: CDR1 LNHDA, CDR2 SQIVND (reference sequence). The CDR3 has 14 amino acids. V lost 5 bases to trimming and J lost 8 bases, with 18 bases between them. In DNA form, the CDR3 reads TGTGCCAGTAGTCCTGGACAGTCCTTATACGGCTACACCTTC. Translated: CASSPGQSLYGYTF.

V is TRBV2 and J is TRBJ2-2, with D possibly matching TRBD2 (6 bases). Between the trimmed V and J ends, which lost 6 bases and 1 base, there was a span of 9 bases. Germline CDR1 reads SNHLY; CDR2 reads FYNNEI. The CDR3 loop spans 14 amino acids. CDR3 sequence reads: CASREGLNTGELFF. The CDR3 DNA follows: TGTGCCAGCAGGGAGGGTTTGAACACCGGGGAGCTGTTTTTT.

The V and J genes are TRBV19 and TRBJ1-1; D possibly corresponds to TRBD1 (6 bases). This CDR3 contains 18 residues. Trimming removed 2 bases at V and 4 bases at J, with 23 bases between. Germline CDR1 reads LNHDA; CDR2 reads SQIVND (reference sequence). CDR3 sequence: CASSIMPPDRPRGTEAFF. The DNA for the CDR3 is TGTGCCAGTAGTATAATGCCACCGGACAGACCAAGGGGCACTGAAGCTTTCTTT.

This sequence joins TRBV7-2 and TRBJ1-5, with 8 bases lining up with TRBD1. The V segment lost 1 base and the J segment 4 bases; nucleotides outside the gene matches: 3. In germline, CDR1 is SGHTA, CDR2 FQGNSA. The CDR3 extends over 15 amino acids. CDR3 in amino acids: CASSLEGTGNQPQHF. CDR3 sequence (DNA): TGTGCCAGCAGCTTAGAGGGGACAGGTAATCAGCCCCAGCATTTT.

The CDR3 loop is CASSHGSRDSPLWNSPLHF. In DNA form, the CDR3 reads TGTGCCAGCAGCCATGGGTCCCGGGACAGTCCTTTATGGAATTCACCCCTCCACTTT. The V and J genes are TRBV14 and TRBJ1-6; the match to TRBD1 covers 7 bases. There are 19 residues in the CDR3. From germline, CDR1 is SGHDN and CDR2 FVKESK. V gave up 3 bases and J gave up 7 bases; unmatched junction bases: 18.

CDR3 residues: CASRLAGTHSYEQYV. CDR3 bases: TGTGCAAGTCGCTTAGCCGGGACACACTCCTACGAGCAGTACGTC. The chain couples TRBV12-2 to TRBJ2-7; TRBD1, the D gene given by the table, was not confirmed from the DNA. TRBV12-2 constitutes a pseudogene. The CDR3 has 15 amino acids.

The V and J genes are TRBV2 and TRBJ2-1; tentatively, D is TRBD1 or TRBD2 (6 bases each). The CDR3 totals 15 residues. The ends were cut back, 6 bases at V and 0 bases at J, with 12 bases in the middle. Germline V gene sequence: CDR1 SNHLY, CDR2 FYNNEI. The CDR3 region is CASRGGWSSYNEQFF. The CDR3 region has the DNA TGTGCCAGCAGGGGGGGCTGGAGCTCCTACAATGAGCAGTTCTTC. The full variable domain, with the rest looked up from reference TRBV2 and TRBJ2-1, is EPEVTQTPSHQVTQMGQEVILRCVPISNHLYFYWYRQILGQKVEFLVSFYNNEISEKSEIFDDQFSVERPDGSNFTLKIRSTKLEDSAMYFCASRGGWSSYNEQFFGPGTRLTVL.

The rearrangement uses TRBV7-8 and TRBJ1-5; tentative D call: TRBD1 (5 bases). V was clipped by 2 bases and J by 2 bases, with 10 bases between them. The CDR3 length is 15 residues. Per the germline V gene, CDR1 is SGHVS and CDR2 is FQNEAQ. The CDR3, as DNA: TGTGCCAGCAGCTTATGGGGACCTGGCAATCAGCCCCAGCATTTT. It translates to CASSLWGPGNQPQHF. Complete variable domain (other parts from reference TRBV7-8 and TRBJ1-5): GAGVSQSPRYKVAKRGQDVALRCDPISGHVSLFWYQQALGQGPEFLTYFQNEAQLDKSGLPSDRFFAERPEGSVSTLKIQRTQQEDSAVYLCASSLWGPGNQPQHFGDGTRLSIL.

The chain employs TRBV30 and TRBJ2-1, with D possibly being TRBD2 (7 bases). The CDR3 contains 14 residues. Trimming left V 0 bases short and J 9 bases short, with 15 bases between. Germline values: CDR1 GTSNPN, CDR2 SVGIG (reference sequence). CDR3 loop: CAWSVRRGAGEQFF. The CDR3 region has the DNA TGTGCCTGGAGTGTAAGACGGGGGGCAGGTGAGCAGTTCTTC.

The V gene is TRBV19, the J gene TRBJ1-1, with a weak D call TRBD1 (6 bases). V gave up 8 bases and J gave up 3 bases, with 22 bases separating them. Germline-derived CDR1 and CDR2 are LNHDA and SQIVND (reference sequence). This CDR3 is 16 amino acids long. The CDR3 loop is CASRPGGQQLYTEAFF. The CDR3 coding sequence is TGTGCCAGTCGTCCGGGGGGCCAACAGTTATACACTGAAGCTTTCTTT.

V usage is TRBV30 and J usage is TRBJ2-5; either TRBD1 or TRBD2 may supply D (5 bases each). Germline V gene lookup returns CDR1 GTSNPN and CDR2 SVGIG (reference sequence). Deletions cut 4 bases from V and 5 bases from J, with 14 bases between. The CDR3 runs to 13 residues. The CDR3 nucleotides read TGTGCCTGGAATTTCGGGACCTCGGAGACCCAGTACTTC. Protein product: CAWNFGTSETQYF.

The genes are TRBV19 and TRBJ2-1; 8 bases line up with TRBD1. After removal of 3 bases from V and 7 bases from J, the junction contained 8 bases not matched to a gene. The germline V gene encodes CDR1 LNHDA and CDR2 SQIVND (reference sequence). The CDR3 consists of 15 residues. The CDR3 DNA sequence: TGTGCCAGTAGTATGGTGGCAGGGGGCTATAATGAGCAGTTCTTC. Translation gives CASSMVAGGYNEQFF.

CDR3 DNA sequence: TGTGCCAGTAGGGTGCAAGGTCTGTGGACTGAAGCTTTCTTT. The encoded protein is CASRVQGLWTEAFF. This chain links TRBV19 with TRBJ1-1; D is undetermined. The CDR3 extends over 14 amino acids. V was clipped by 6 bases and J by 5 bases, with 16 bases between them. From germline, CDR1 is LNHDA and CDR2 SQIVND (reference sequence).

This clone was seen only a few times. The genes are TRBV5-1 and TRBJ2-1; no reliable D call. Germline-derived CDR1 and CDR2 are SGHRS and YFSETQ. The CDR3 is made up of 12 amino acids. The germline V and J ends were trimmed by 0 bases and 4 bases, with 2 bases remaining between them. The CDR3 DNA follows: TGCGCCAGCAGCTTGGATTACAATGAGCAGTTCTTC. Its translation is CASSLDYNEQFF.

The chain employs TRBV5-6 and TRBJ2-7; TRBD2 agrees at 13 bases. This CDR3 has 16 amino acids. Germline V gives CDR1 SGHDT, CDR2 YYEEEE. The V gene end was trimmed by 3 bases and the J gene end by 8 bases; junction bases not matched to a gene: 11. CDR3 nucleotide sequence: TGTGCCAGCAGCTCACCGACTAGCGGGGGGCCCCCGAAGCAGTACGTC. It translates to CASSSPTSGGPPKQYV.

The chain is built from TRBV30 and TRBJ1-5; D is perhaps TRBD1 (6 bases). Germline CDR1 and CDR2: GTSNPN and SVGIG (reference sequence). CDR3 length: 13 residues. The germline V and J ends were trimmed by 1 base and 6 bases, with 10 bases remaining between them. CDR3 DNA sequence: TGTGCCTGGAGTGGGACAGCTGGTCAGCCCCAGCATTTT. Its protein is CAWSGTAGQPQHF.

The CDR3 sequence is CASSLRPGGSNQPQHF. As DNA, the CDR3 is TGTGCCAGCAGTCTAAGACCCGGGGGGAGCAATCAGCCCCAGCATTTT. The chain links TRBV2 to TRBJ1-5; maybe TRBD1 (5 bases). CDR1 and CDR2 (germline): SNHLY, FYNNEI. Between the trimmed V and J ends, which lost 5 bases and 1 base, there was a span of 15 bases. CDR3 length equals 16 residues.

This clone is categorized as medium-sized. The rearrangement links TRBV4-3 to TRBJ1-2; 7 bases agree with TRBD1. The CDR3 covers 14 residues. The V gene end was trimmed by 0 bases and the J gene end by 7 bases; junction bases not matched to a gene: 5. Germline assignment: CDR1 LGHNA and CDR2 YSLEER. The CDR3 DNA sequence: TGCGCCAGCAGCCAAGACAGGGGGTGCTGTGGCTACACCTTC. It encodes CASSQDRGCCGYTF.

This chain connects TRBV29-1 to TRBJ1-2; possibly TRBD1 for D (5 bases). Trimming left V 7 bases short and J 7 bases short, with 25 bases between. This CDR3 has 15 amino acids. Germline assignment: CDR1 SQVTM and CDR2 ANQGSEA. CDR3 region: CSAPGPGPRETGYTF. The CDR3 region has the DNA TGCAGCGCTCCTGGCCCGGGACCCAGGGAAACTGGCTACACCTTC.

The V call is TRBV30, the J call TRBJ2-1; no firm D call. CDR3 length: 13 amino acids. CDR1 is GTSNPN, CDR2 SVGIG, per germline (reference sequence). The ends were cut back, 0 bases at V and 6 bases at J, with 9 bases in the middle. The CDR3 DNA follows: TGTGCCTGGAGTGTGAAAGGGCCCAATGAGCAGTTCTTC. Amino acids: CAWSVKGPNEQFF.

V and J are TRBV7-9 and TRBJ1-1, with D possibly matching TRBD1 (6 bases). From germline, CDR1 is SEHNR and CDR2 FQNEAQ (reference sequence). The CDR3 length is 14 residues. Trimming removed 0 bases from V and 1 base from J, with 6 bases in between. This CDR3 is CASSLARGNTEAFF. CDR3 DNA: TGTGCCAGCAGCTTAGCCAGGGGGAACACTGAAGCTTTCTTT. The whole variable domain, filled in from reference TRBV7-9 and TRBJ1-1, reads DTGVSQNPRHKITKRGQNVTFRCDPISEHNRLYWYRQTLGQGPEFLTYFQNEAQLEKSRLLSDRFSAERPKGSFSTLEIQRTEQGDSAMYLCASSLARGNTEAFFGQGTRLTVV.

The CDR3 loop is CAWSVQGATEAFF. The DNA for the CDR3 is TGTGCCTGGAGTGTACAGGGGGCGACTGAAGCTTTCTTT. The J gene is TRBJ1-1, the V gene TRBV30, with TRBD1 matching over 9 bases. The trim removed 0 bases at V and 5 bases at J, leaving 1 base unmatched. Germline CDR1 and CDR2: GTSNPN and SVGIG (reference sequence). The CDR3 length is 13 residues.

The V and J genes are TRBV5-6 and TRBJ1-5, with 8 positions matching TRBD1. Germline V CDR1 and CDR2: SGHDT, YYEEEE. Trimming cost V 1 base and J 7 bases; bases outside gene matches: 7. This CDR3 has 15 residues. CDR3: CASSLQGALIQPQHF. CDR3 bases: TGTGCCAGCAGCTTGCAGGGGGCGCTCATCCAGCCCCAGCATTTT.

The chain has TRBV7-2 and TRBJ1-2; 7 bases map to TRBD1. With 3 bases clipped from V and 1 base from J, the junction kept 5 bases outside the gene matches. The CDR3 consists of 15 residues. The V gene's germline CDR1 is SGHTA and CDR2 FQGNSA. This CDR3 is CASSLGDRYNYGYTF. CDR3 in DNA: TGTGCCAGCAGCTTGGGGGACAGATATAACTATGGCTACACCTTC.